This T cell receptor (beta chain) was captured in a study of cytomegalovirus exposure and HLA in healthy donors. Study-wide results and limits: Most TCR sequences proved rare, with some public TCRs found in many donors. A later analysis reportedly found that, within productive TCRs, an Asian-associated ancestry cluster had fewer N-insertions than the mean observed across the roughly 630 donors. Later, an analysis found that common viral pathogens appeared to be linked with several of the most significant clusters.

The CDR3 runs 16 residues. Deletions cut 2 bases from V and 1 base from J, with 13 bases between. Per germline, CDR1 SEHNR and CDR2 FQNEAQ (reference sequence). A note on this clone: Antigen unknown.

Primers for the PCR totalled 60 Vbeta and 13 Jbeta. Study processing details: Unique TCR beta chains numbered around 80 million in a later analysis, with roughly 11 million shared. Profiling relied on immunoSEQ multiplex PCR, and the TCRdb table lists in-frame clones only, not all of them. V and J calls plus clone size are reproduced from that table; the DNA served to infer D and trimming. The sample holds 73,000 or so clones, around three quarters seen once. The chain carries TRBV7-9 and TRBJ2-3, with D possibly being TRBD1 (7 bases). The sequenced sample was PBMCs. This TCR derives from a man between 45 and 60 years old in good health and CMV-seronegative. DNA for the CDR3: TGTGCCAGCAGCTTAAGGGGGGACAGTCGCACAGATACGCAGTATTTT. This codes for CASSLRGDSRTDTQYF.